The TCR beta chain under discussion was sequenced for a study of T cells in Graves' hyperthyroidism and ophthalmopathy. Study-wide context: It was at initial diagnosis, before any treatment, that peripheral blood was collected. Study results and limitations: With a median lead of approximately six months before onset, the model predicted ophthalmopathy.

This clonotype has just a few counts. Its target is not known. V gave up 6 bases and J gave up 4 bases, with 9 bases separating them. CDR1 SGHTA and CDR2 FQGNSA come from the germline V gene. The CDR3 has 13 amino acids. TCR beta CDR3 regions were amplified from RNA transcripts. When the TCR CDR3 underwent first-round RT-PCR, the HTBI primer set was used. TCRdb reprocessed the multiplex PCR reads with MiXCR, giving one entry per CDR3 protein. The sample yields fewer than 450,000 distinct CDR3 sequences, over 12% seen once. Clinicians diagnosed patients from clinical symptoms, serum thyroxine and TRAb, thyroid ultrasound and orbital computed tomography.

The chain has TRBV7-2 and TRBJ1-4, with D maybe TRBD1 (6 bases). This TCR derives from a man aged 45-65 years with Graves' ophthalmopathy. Specimen: blood. CDR3 in DNA: TGTGCCAGCAGACAGGGAATTAATGAAAAACTGTTTTTT. Amino acids: CASRQGINEKLFF. The variable domain in full, with the rest retrieved from reference TRBV7-2 and TRBJ1-4, is GAGVSQSPSNKVTEKGKDVELRCDPISGHTALYWYRQSLGQGLEFLIYFQGNSAPDKSGLPSDRFSAERTGGSVSTLTIQRTQQEDSAVYLCASRQGINEKLFFGSGTQLSVL.